This T cell receptor beta chain was identified in a study of cytomegalovirus exposure and HLA in healthy donors. Germline lookup yields CDR1 LNHDA and CDR2 SQIVND (reference sequence). The CDR3 runs 17 residues. J gave up 0 bases and V 5 bases, and 5 bases lay outside the gene matches. Only in-frame clones appear in the TCRdb table, and some are missing; sequencing was by immunoSEQ multiplex PCR. This sample has about 110,000 clones, with 88% found just once. Overall study results and limits: Both high specificity and high sensitivity reportedly marked the classifier's diagnosis of cytomegalovirus status. A list of roughly 160 TCR beta chains associated with cytomegalovirus was given. In vitro testing confirmed a few CMV-associated chains as specific for CMV antigens.

A word on this clone: Its specificity is unknown.

Sequencing was carried out using PBMCs. The rearrangement uses TRBV19 and TRBJ2-3; 13 bases align to TRBD2. This receptor was identified in a woman aged 18-30 years in good health and CMV-seropositive. DNA of the CDR3: TGTGCCAGTAGTTGGGGACTAGCGGGGACTAGCACAGATACGCAGTATTTT. Translating gives CASSWGLAGTSTDTQYF.